This T cell receptor (beta chain) derives from a study of T-cell reconstitution after alpha-beta-depleted transplantation in children. General study findings and limits: Newly generated T cells supplied most T-cell counts and diversity one year post-transplant. After transplant, high TCRbeta diversity at day 60 in some patients arose from surviving recipient T cells and thymic progenitors. It was reported that alpha-beta T cells came from several hundred expanded graft clones (about two months after transplant).

This clonotype was counted at least ten times. Its antigen is not known. During its preparation, the TCRbeta library received unique molecular identifiers. TCRdb recomputed calls from the PCR reads with MiXCR, one row per CDR3 protein. The data contain 550,000 to 800,000 distinct CDR3 sequences, 13% of them seen just once; the ten biggest clones take up roughly 0.84%. The germline CDR1 and CDR2 sequences are MGHRA and YSYEKL. The CDR3 has 17 residues. J gave up 2 bases and V 3 bases, and 10 bases lay outside the gene matches. The source of this sequence is a girl aged 2 to 9 with congenital amegakaryocytic thrombocytopenia, due to receive a stem cell transplant. The source was PBMCs, collected before TCRalphabeta/CD19-depleted stem cell transplant. This chain joins TRBV4-1 and TRBJ2-7, with 10 bases identical to TRBD1. The CDR3 here is CASSHLEGQGPAYEQYF. CDR3 bases: TGCGCCAGCAGCCACTTAGAGGGACAGGGGCCTGCCTACGAGCAGTACTTC.